This passage covers 21 T cell receptor beta chains from one sample sequenced in a study of CD8 T cells in Susac syndrome. RNA was extracted with the RNeasy kit, and a quantity of about 0.45 to 1 ug was reverse transcribed using random hexamers. MiXCR, applied by TCRdb to the immunoSEQ multiplex PCR reads, yields one record per CDR3 protein. The table has a few hundred thousand distinct CDR3 sequences, roughly 85% seen once; the top ten hold approximately 0.12%. The sequencing sample was made of CD8+ T cells from PBMCs. The receptors were sampled from a human donor with multiple sclerosis.

The chain employs TRBV19 and TRBJ2-1; the match to TRBD2 covers 9 bases. CDR3 length: 14 amino acids. Germline V gene sequence: CDR1 LNHDA, CDR2 SQIVND (reference sequence). J was trimmed by 5 bases and V by 7 bases; bases with no gene match: 6. The CDR3 DNA is TGTGCCAGTAAGGGCGGGGGGGAGGACAATGAGCAGTTCTTC. Translation gives CASKGGGEDNEQFF.

This clonotype was recorded a few times. J is TRBJ2-7 and V is TRBV7-9; 7 bases align to TRBD1. With V trimmed by 5 bases and J by 0 bases, 7 bases remained unmatched. This CDR3 spans 15 amino acids. The germline gives CDR1 SEHNR, CDR2 FQNEAQ (reference sequence). The CDR3 DNA sequence: TGTGCCAGCAGCAAGGGACAGAGGAGCTCCTACGAGCAGTACTTC. This codes for CASSKGQRSSYEQYF.

V and J are TRBV11-1 and TRBJ2-7, with 8 bases matching TRBD1. Looked up from germline, CDR1 is SGHAT and CDR2 is FQDESV (reference sequence). The CDR3 consists of 17 residues. Trimming cost V 0 bases and J 0 bases; bases outside gene matches: 7. CDR3 region: CASSLAVPGGFSYEQYF. CDR3 DNA sequence: TGTGCCAGCAGCTTAGCCGTCCCAGGGGGCTTCTCCTACGAGCAGTACTTC. Complete variable domain (other parts from reference TRBV11-1 and TRBJ2-7): EAEVAQSPRYKITEKSQAVAFWCDPISGHATLYWYRQILGQGPELLVQFQDESVVDDSQLPKDRFSAERLKGVDSTLKIQPAELGDSAMYLCASSLAVPGGFSYEQYFGPGTRLTVT.

V and J are TRBV27 and TRBJ2-2; D is possibly TRBD1 or TRBD2 (6 bases each). The ends were cut back, 5 bases at V and 5 bases at J, with 24 bases in the middle. This CDR3 comprises 18 residues. The V gene's germline CDR1 is MNHEY and CDR2 SMNVEV (reference sequence). The chain's CDR3 is CASSKDVTGYGGTGELFF. The DNA of the CDR3 is TGTGCCAGCAGTAAAGACGTAACAGGGTACGGGGGTACCGGGGAGCTGTTTTTT.

A single count supports this clonotype. The chain couples TRBV6-1 to TRBJ2-7; 8 nucleotides match TRBD1. CDR1 and CDR2 (germline): MNHNS, SASEGT. Trimming cost V 7 bases and J 0 bases; bases outside gene matches: 14. There are 17 residues in the CDR3. The CDR3 coding sequence is TGTGCCAGCACCCCGGGACAGGTTTTCGAAAGCTCCTACGAGCAGTACTTC. Its translation is CASTPGQVFESSYEQYF.

V usage is TRBV27 and J usage is TRBJ2-1; TRBD1 is a possible D gene (6 bases). The CDR3 has 16 amino acids. Germline V gene data show CDR1 as MNHEY and CDR2 as SMNVEV (reference sequence). The V end was cut by 5 bases, the J end by 8 bases, with 22 bases between. CDR3 amino acids: CASSGVGGEGVDEQFF. The DNA for the CDR3 is TGTGCCAGCAGTGGGGTGGGCGGAGAGGGGGTCGATGAGCAGTTCTTC.

The chain carries TRBV12-3 or TRBV12-4 and TRBJ2-7; D possibly corresponds to TRBD1 (5 bases). The CDR3 totals 11 residues. Trimming took off 6 bases at V and 6 bases at J, with 9 bases between the two ends. The CDR3 DNA reads TGTGCCAGCAGGGCAGGGTTCGAGCAGTACTTC. Protein: CASRAGFEQYF.

The genes are TRBV7-9 and TRBJ1-1; D gene uncertain. From germline, CDR1 is SEHNR and CDR2 FQNEAQ (reference sequence). The CDR3 sequence is 18 residues long. V gave up 0 bases and J gave up 7 bases, with 24 bases separating them. CDR3 DNA: TGTGCCAGCAGCTTAGCCGTTTCGAACAGCCGCCTAAAAAATGAAGCTTTCTTT. Its translation: CASSLAVSNSRLKNEAFF.

The chain has TRBV6-2 or TRBV6-3 and TRBJ1-5; perhaps TRBD1 as D (6 bases). Between the trimmed V and J ends, which lost 7 bases and 3 bases, there was a span of 10 bases. The CDR3 loop spans 13 amino acids. Germline CDR1 and CDR2: MNHEY and SVGEGT. DNA for the CDR3: TGTGCCAGCACGTGGACAGCCAATCAGCCCCAGCATTTT. Amino acid sequence: CASTWTANQPQHF.

The chain links TRBV19 to TRBJ2-1, with 14 bases identical to TRBD2. The V gene end was trimmed by 9 bases and the J gene end by 5 bases; junction bases not matched to a gene: 6. Germline CDR1 LNHDA, CDR2 SQIVND (reference sequence). The CDR3 is 15 residues long. The CDR3 spells CASKGLAGGHNEQFF. The CDR3 region has the DNA TGTGCCAGCAAAGGACTAGCGGGGGGTCACAATGAGCAGTTCTTC. The full variable domain, with the rest looked up from reference TRBV19 and TRBJ2-1, is DGGITQSPKYLFRKEGQNVTLSCEQNLNHDAMYWYRQDPGQGLRLIYYSQIVNDFQKGDIAEGYSVSREKKESFPLTVTSAQKNPTAFYLCASKGLAGGHNEQFFGPGTRLTVL.

In its sample, this clonotype was seen once. The V call is TRBV27, the J call TRBJ1-1, with D tentatively TRBD1 (5 bases). Germline V gene sequence: CDR1 MNHEY, CDR2 SMNVEV (reference sequence). CDR3 length equals 16 residues. The V end lost 5 bases, the J end lost 0 bases, and 16 bases lay between the germline ends. The CDR3 sequence: CASSPGTTNVNTEAFF. The CDR3 DNA sequence: TGTGCCAGCAGTCCGGGGACTACAAACGTGAACACTGAAGCTTTCTTT.

The chain is built from TRBV6-5 and TRBJ2-7; D unclear. Germline V gene lookup returns CDR1 MNHEY and CDR2 SVGAGI. This CDR3 is built from 13 residues. Trimming stripped 4 bases from V and 1 base from J, with 8 bases between. The CDR3 region has the DNA TGTGCCAGCAGTTTCCAAAATTCCTACGAGCAGTACTTC. This codes for CASSFQNSYEQYF.

This rearrangement joins TRBV4-1 to TRBJ1-1, with unresolved D. Germline CDR1 and CDR2: MGHRA and YSYEKL. V gave up 1 base and J gave up 6 bases, with 18 bases separating them. The CDR3 length is 16 residues. CDR3 nucleotides: TGCGCCAGCAGCCAAGTCGGATTTAGGCCAGGTTCTGAAGCTTTCTTT. It yields the protein CASSQVGFRPGSEAFF.

This chain links TRBV12-3 or TRBV12-4 with TRBJ1-1, with a possible D match to TRBD1 (6 bases). This CDR3 is 14 amino acids long. V gave up 4 bases and J gave up 1 base, with 10 bases separating them. In nucleotides, the CDR3 is TGTGCCAGCAGTTGGGGACACTCGAACACTGAAGCTTTCTTT. Protein product: CASSWGHSNTEAFF.

The gene calls are TRBV13 and TRBJ1-6, with a possible D match to TRBD1 (5 bases). The CDR3 consists of 15 residues. Trimming removed 5 bases from V and 3 bases from J, with 11 bases in between. Germline values: CDR1 PRHDT, CDR2 FYEKMQ (reference sequence). CDR3 sequence: CASSQGLVYNSPLHF. The CDR3 DNA sequence: TGTGCCAGCAGCCAGGGACTGGTCTATAATTCACCCCTCCACTTT.

CDR3 nucleotide sequence: TGTGCCAGCAGTTTGGATTGGACTAGCGGGAGCTACGAGCAGTACTTC. It codes for CASSLDWTSGSYEQYF. This chain connects TRBV12-3 or TRBV12-4 to TRBJ2-7; 13 nucleotides agree with TRBD2. Trimming cost V 3 bases and J 3 bases; bases outside gene matches: 5. The CDR3 runs to 16 residues.

The chain employs TRBV28 and TRBJ1-1, with 7 bases matching TRBD1. Germline CDR1 and CDR2: MDHEN and SYDVKM. V gave up 5 bases and J gave up 4 bases; unmatched junction bases: 7. This CDR3 region has 14 residues. The CDR3 DNA is TGTGCCAGCAGTATACTGACAGGGCCCACTGAAGCTTTCTTT. It codes for CASSILTGPTEAFF.

In this sample, this clonotype turned up once. The chain recombines TRBV6-1 with TRBJ2-1, with a possible D match to TRBD1 (7 bases). This CDR3 is 16 amino acids long. Per the germline V gene, CDR1 is MNHNS and CDR2 is SASEGT. Trimming took off 1 base at V and 14 bases at J, with 24 bases between the two ends. This CDR3 reads CASSEVMLGQGGAEFF. DNA for the CDR3: TGTGCCAGCAGTGAAGTGATGTTAGGGCAGGGGGGCGCGGAGTTCTTC.

The gene calls are TRBV28 and TRBJ2-7; tentative D call: TRBD2 (6 bases). CDR1 and CDR2 from the germline V gene are MDHEN and SYDVKM. Trimming took 5 bases from V and 2 from J, leaving 22 bases between them. The CDR3 consists of 17 residues. The CDR3 loop reads CASSPLTWDSHTYEQYF. The CDR3, as DNA: TGTGCCAGCAGTCCGTTGACCTGGGACTCCCATACCTACGAGCAGTACTTC. The full variable domain, completed using reference TRBV28 and TRBJ2-7, is DVKVTQSSRYLVKRTGEKVFLECVQDMDHENMFWYRQDPGLGLRLIYFSYDVKMKEKGDIPEGYSVSREKKERFSLILESASTNQTSMYLCASSPLTWDSHTYEQYFGPGTRLTVT.

This clonotype appeared a single time. The chain employs TRBV4-1 and TRBJ2-2, with 10 bases aligning to TRBD1. J was trimmed by 3 bases and V by 1 base; bases with no gene match: 14. The length of the CDR3 is 20 residues. CDR1 and CDR2 (germline): MGHRA, YSYEKL. This chain's CDR3 is CASSQGDWESDRGDTGELFF. CDR3 nucleotide sequence: TGCGCCAGCAGCCAAGGAGATTGGGAGTCGGACAGGGGGGACACCGGGGAGCTGTTTTTT.

This chain uses TRBV27 with TRBJ1-1, with 7 positions matching TRBD1. J was trimmed by 4 bases and V by 2 bases; bases with no gene match: 4. Germline values: CDR1 MNHEY, CDR2 SMNVEV (reference sequence). CDR3 length: 14 amino acids. In DNA, the CDR3 is TGTGCCAGCAGTTTAAGGGACAGCCTCACTGAAGCTTTCTTT. Translated, it gives CASSLRDSLTEAFF.